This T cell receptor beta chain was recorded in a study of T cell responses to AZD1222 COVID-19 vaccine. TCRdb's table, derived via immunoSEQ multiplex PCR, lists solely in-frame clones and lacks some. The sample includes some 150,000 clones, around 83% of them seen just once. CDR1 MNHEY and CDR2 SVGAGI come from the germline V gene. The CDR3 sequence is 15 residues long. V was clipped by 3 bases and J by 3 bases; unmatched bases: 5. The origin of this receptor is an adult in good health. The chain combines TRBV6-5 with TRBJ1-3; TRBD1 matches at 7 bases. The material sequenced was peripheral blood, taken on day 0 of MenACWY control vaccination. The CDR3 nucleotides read TGTGCCAGCAGTTATGACAGGGCGAGTGGAAACACCATATATTTT. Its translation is CASSYDRASGNTIYF.